This entry lists 21 T cell receptor beta chains sequenced from one sample in a study of blood T cell repertoires in COVID-19. Profiling relied on immunoSEQ multiplex PCR, and the TCRdb table lists in-frame clones only, not all of them. The sample comprises about 270,000 clones, over 75% of which are singletons, and around 16% rests with the top ten. The source material was PBMCs or T cells enriched from blood (not recorded which). The source of these receptors is a young man who had recovered from COVID-19.

The chain recombines TRBV21-1 with TRBJ2-5; TRBD1, the D gene given by the table, was not confirmed from the DNA. TRBV21-1 is a documented pseudogene. The CDR3 loop spans 17 amino acids. The CDR3 bases are TGTGCCAGCAGCCCTCGTCCCGGACAGGGGGCAGGGGAGACCCAGTACTTC. This translates into CASSPRPGQGAGETQYF.

The chain has TRBV27 and TRBJ1-4; TRBD1 aligns across 9 bases. Germline CDR1 reads MNHEY; CDR2 reads SMNVEV (reference sequence). V was clipped by 5 bases and J by 8 bases; unmatched bases: 15. There are 17 residues in the CDR3. The CDR3 DNA sequence: TGTGCCAGCAGTGCCTCTGCGGACAGGGGCCGTGGGGAAAAACTGTTTTTT. It specifies CASSASADRGRGEKLFF. Supplemented by reference TRBV27 and TRBJ1-4, the full variable domain reads EAQVTQNPRYLITVTGKKLTVTCSQNMNHEYMSWYRQDPGLGLRQIYYSMNVEVTDKGDVPEGYKVSRKEKRNFPLILESPSPNQTSLYFCASSASADRGRGEKLFFGSGTQLSVL.

The V and J genes are TRBV5-1 and TRBJ1-6, with 9 bases fitting TRBD1. Germline trimming cut 7 bases from V and 9 bases from J; bases unmatched to any gene: 8. Germline CDR1 and CDR2: SGHRS and YFSETQ. CDR3 length equals 14 residues. The CDR3 sequence: CASGPGTGFSPLHF. The DNA of the CDR3 is TGCGCCAGCGGTCCCGGGACAGGGTTTTCACCCCTCCACTTT.

This clone was seen just once. The chain couples TRBV5-1 to TRBJ2-1; TRBD1 might be the D (6 bases). The CDR3 totals 15 residues. Germline CDR1 is SGHRS and CDR2 is YFSETQ. V dropped 5 bases and J dropped 2 bases, with 14 bases sitting between them. CDR3 in amino acids: CASRGRTGPYNEQFF. The CDR3 DNA follows: TGCGCCAGCAGAGGGAGAACAGGGCCCTACAATGAGCAGTTCTTC.

This sequence joins TRBV9 and TRBJ2-1; 8 positions agree with TRBD1. The ends lost 2 bases at V and 3 bases at J; junction bases unmatched: 4. Per germline, CDR1 SGDLS and CDR2 YYNGEE. The CDR3 contains 15 residues. Here the CDR3 DNA reads TGTGCCAGCAGCGTTGGACAGGGCTTCTACAATGAGCAGTTCTTC. Protein sequence: CASSVGQGFYNEQFF. Supplemented by reference TRBV9 and TRBJ2-1, the full variable domain reads DSGVTQTPKHLITATGQRVTLRCSPRSGDLSVYWYQQSLDQGLQFLIQYYNGEERAKGNILERFSAQQFPDLHSELNLSSLELGDSALYFCASSVGQGFYNEQFFGPGTRLTVL.

The chain has TRBV5-1 and TRBJ1-3, with unresolved D. V lost 7 bases to trimming and J lost 0 bases, with 11 bases between them. Germline V gene data show CDR1 as SGHRS and CDR2 as YFSETQ. This CDR3 has 14 residues. The CDR3 bases are TGCGCCAGCGGGGTAGGGAGCTCTGGAAACACCATATATTTT. Translated, it gives CASGVGSSGNTIYF.

The gene calls are TRBV15 and TRBJ2-7; 7 positions agree with TRBD1. Trimming removed 4 bases from V and 6 bases from J; junction bases left unmatched: 6. This CDR3 region has 13 residues. Germline V gives CDR1 LNHNV, CDR2 YYDKDF (reference sequence). The CDR3 protein is CATSMTRDSEQYF. CDR3 DNA sequence: TGTGCCACCAGCATGACAAGGGACAGCGAGCAGTACTTC.

The chain links TRBV28 to TRBJ2-1; the match to TRBD2 covers 12 bases. The CDR3 has 16 residues. The V and J ends lost 9 bases and 4 bases, in that order; junction bases with no gene match: 10. Germline CDR1 and CDR2: MDHEN and SYDVKM. The CDR3 region has the DNA TGTGCCAGTAGTACAGCCGGGACTAGCGGGTACAATGAGCAGTTCTTC. Amino acids: CASSTAGTSGYNEQFF. The full variable domain, completed using reference TRBV28 and TRBJ2-1, is DVKVTQSSRYLVKRTGEKVFLECVQDMDHENMFWYRQDPGLGLRLIYFSYDVKMKEKGDIPEGYSVSREKKERFSLILESASTNQTSMYLCASSTAGTSGYNEQFFGPGTRLTVL.

The CDR3 loop reads CASSVGGSGWNEQFF. The CDR3 DNA follows: TGTGCCAGCAGCGTAGGCGGGAGTGGATGGAATGAGCAGTTCTTC. The genes are TRBV9 and TRBJ2-1; 7 bases map to TRBD2. The CDR3 is 15 residues long. Trimming cost V 0 bases and J 7 bases; bases outside gene matches: 7. Germline V gene lookup returns CDR1 SGDLS and CDR2 YYNGEE.

The rearrangement joins TRBV10-1 to TRBJ2-1; D possibly corresponds to TRBD1 (5 bases). The V end lost 0 bases, the J end lost 10 bases, and 10 bases lay between the germline ends. The CDR3 is made up of 13 amino acids. Germline values: CDR1 WNHNN, CDR2 SYGVQD (reference sequence). CDR3: CASSESEWGEQFF. Written as DNA, the CDR3 is TGCGCCAGCAGTGAGTCGGAATGGGGCGAGCAGTTCTTC.

The chain links TRBV5-1 to TRBJ2-3; 14 bases line up with TRBD2. J lost 5 bases, V lost 4 bases, and 6 bases had no gene match. The CDR3 is 16 amino acids. CDR1 and CDR2 (germline): SGHRS, YFSETQ. This CDR3 reads CASSLGLAGDIDTQYF. The CDR3 DNA is TGCGCCAGCAGCCTGGGACTAGCGGGAGACATAGATACGCAGTATTTT.

This chain uses TRBV5-4 with TRBJ1-1; D gene ambiguous. Germline-derived CDR1 and CDR2 are SGHNT and YYREEE (reference sequence). With 4 bases removed from V and 1 base from J, the gap between germline ends came to 11 bases. The CDR3 loop spans 14 amino acids. The CDR3 DNA is TGTGCCAGCAGCGAACCGGGAAAGAACACTGAAGCTTTCTTT. Translated, it gives CASSEPGKNTEAFF.

The chain carries TRBV11-2 and TRBJ2-7; D uncertain. The CDR3 totals 15 residues. V was pared by 0 bases and J by 1 base, with 10 bases between. Germline CDR1 SGHAT, CDR2 FQNNGV. CDR3 in amino acids: CASSLDPSESYEQYF. The CDR3 DNA sequence: TGTGCCAGCAGCTTAGATCCCAGCGAATCCTACGAGCAGTACTTC.

V gene TRBV11-3 combines with J gene TRBJ2-1; TRBD2 aligns across 11 bases. The CDR3 sequence is 17 residues long. Germline CDR1 and CDR2: SGHNT and YENEEA. V lost 1 base, J lost 4 bases, and 6 bases stayed unmatched. CDR3 loop: CASSLARTSGLYNEQFF. CDR3 bases: TGTGCCAGCAGCTTAGCGAGGACTAGCGGGTTATACAATGAGCAGTTCTTC.

The V gene is TRBV5-1, the J gene TRBJ2-2; TRBD2 might be the D (6 bases). The V end was cut by 5 bases, the J end by 4 bases, with 15 bases between. The CDR3 contains 15 residues. Per the germline V gene, CDR1 is SGHRS and CDR2 is YFSETQ. CDR3: CASRRGERVTGELFF. CDR3 sequence (DNA): TGCGCCAGCAGGCGGGGAGAGCGGGTCACCGGGGAGCTGTTTTTT.

The chain has TRBV6-5 and TRBJ2-7, with 9 nucleotides matching TRBD2. Germline-derived CDR1 and CDR2 are MNHEY and SVGAGI. V lost 7 bases and J lost 6; bases outside the gene matches: 10. The CDR3 consists of 14 residues. DNA of the CDR3: TGTGCCAGCACCCGAGTAGCGGGAGTATCCGAGCAGTACTTC. Encoded protein: CASTRVAGVSEQYF.

This rearrangement joins TRBV28 to TRBJ2-3; D is ambiguous. V was cut by 5 bases and J by 4 bases, with 16 bases left in between. This CDR3 has 15 residues. In germline, CDR1 is MDHEN, CDR2 SYDVKM. Written as DNA, the CDR3 is TGTGCCAGCAGTACCTTTTTAGTCATTGCAGATACGCAGTATTTT. It is translated as CASSTFLVIADTQYF.

V is TRBV6-2 or TRBV6-3 and J is TRBJ2-3; perhaps TRBD2 as D (6 bases). Trimming cost V 5 bases and J 11 bases, with 11 bases left between them. CDR1 and CDR2 (germline): MNHEY, SVGEGT. The CDR3 is made up of 11 amino acids. This CDR3 is CASSRLEEQYF. The CDR3 DNA reads as TGTGCCAGCAGTAGACTAGAAGAGCAGTATTTT.

This CDR3 is CASSIWGAQGEHF. The CDR3 nucleotides are TGTGCCAGTAGTATCTGGGGGGCCCAGGGGGAGCATTTT. The chain employs TRBV19 and TRBJ1-5; 7 nucleotides line up with TRBD1. CDR3 size: 13 residues. Losses at the gene ends were 3 bases for V and 14 bases for J; bases not matched to a gene: 10. Germline V lookup: CDR1 LNHDA, CDR2 SQIVND (reference sequence).

The CDR3 DNA reads TGTGCCAGCAGCTCGCCAGGGGTTGGAAACACCATATATTTT. Translation gives CASSSPGVGNTIYF. The genes are TRBV6-5 and TRBJ1-3; TRBD1 is a possible D gene (6 bases). With 6 bases removed from V and 3 bases from J, the gap between germline ends came to 12 bases. Germline V gives CDR1 MNHEY, CDR2 SVGAGI. CDR3 size: 14 residues.

The V gene is TRBV7-9, the J gene TRBJ2-2; TRBD2 matches at 12 bases. The length of the CDR3 is 17 residues. CDR1 and CDR2 from the germline V gene are SEHNR and FQNEAQ (reference sequence). V shed 2 bases and J 3 bases; nucleotides not matched to a gene: 4. CDR3 residues: CASSLRLAGGDTGELFF. The CDR3 DNA sequence: TGTGCCAGCAGCTTAAGGCTAGCGGGAGGGGACACCGGGGAGCTGTTTTTT.